This T cell receptor (beta chain) appears in the sequencing data of a study of T cell responses to AZD1222 COVID-19 vaccine. The CDR3 length is 13 residues. Trimming removed 4 bases at V and 4 bases at J, with 10 bases between. Germline V gives CDR1 SGHDN, CDR2 FVKESK. Produced via immunoSEQ multiplex PCR; TCRdb's table is partial and in-frame only. The repertoire has 200,000 or so clones, almost 95% of them found once; the top ten carry more than 9%. This clonotype originated in an adult in good health. The V and J genes are TRBV14 and TRBJ1-1, with D perhaps TRBD1 (5 bases). Sequences were derived from peripheral blood, sampled on day 0 of AZD1222 vaccination. The CDR3 protein is CASSRSGFTEAFF. Written as DNA, the CDR3 is TGTGCCAGCAGCCGTTCAGGGTTCACTGAAGCTTTCTTT.